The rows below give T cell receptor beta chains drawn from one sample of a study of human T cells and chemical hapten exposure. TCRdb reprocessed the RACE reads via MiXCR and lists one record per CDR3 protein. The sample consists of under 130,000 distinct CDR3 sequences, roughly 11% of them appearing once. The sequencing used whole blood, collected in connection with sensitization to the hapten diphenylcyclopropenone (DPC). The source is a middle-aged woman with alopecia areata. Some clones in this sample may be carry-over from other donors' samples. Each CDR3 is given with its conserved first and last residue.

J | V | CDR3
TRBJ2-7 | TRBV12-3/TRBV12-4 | CASSPTGTRSYEQYF
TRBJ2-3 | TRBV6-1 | CASSDFYTGRDTQYF
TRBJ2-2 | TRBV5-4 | CASSSPASGRADTGELFF
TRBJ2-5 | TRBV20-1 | CSPPAGRVQETQYF
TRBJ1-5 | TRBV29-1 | CSVAGRGSNQPQHF
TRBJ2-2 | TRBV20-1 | CSAGPSPGELFF
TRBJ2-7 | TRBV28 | CASSFGTGAYEQYF
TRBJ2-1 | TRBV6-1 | CASSFQFEQFF
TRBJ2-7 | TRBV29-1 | CSVLPAGIIEQYF
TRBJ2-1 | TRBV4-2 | CASSQGASWRESYNEQFF
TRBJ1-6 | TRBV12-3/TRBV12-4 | CASSLSGGSNSPLHF
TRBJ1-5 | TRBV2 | CASSDRSSNQPQHF
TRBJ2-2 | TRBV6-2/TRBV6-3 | CASSRSGEAGELFF
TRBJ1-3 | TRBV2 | CASSRGTSGNTIYF
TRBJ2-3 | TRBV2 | CASKFSQGTDTQYF
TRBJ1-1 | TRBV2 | CASTGSGAAEAFF
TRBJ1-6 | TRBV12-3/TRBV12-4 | CASSFSGVLGNSPLHF
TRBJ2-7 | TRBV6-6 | CASYDRVYEQYF
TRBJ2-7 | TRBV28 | CASSGQGVTEQYF
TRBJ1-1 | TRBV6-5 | CASSYGAQNTEAFF
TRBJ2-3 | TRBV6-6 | CASSLSGGHTDTQYF
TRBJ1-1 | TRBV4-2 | CASSQESSTLGDTEAFF
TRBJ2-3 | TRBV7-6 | CASSLARTSGGPRTDTQYF
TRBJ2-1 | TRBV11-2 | CASSLEGSVANEQFF
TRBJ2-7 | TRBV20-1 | CSARPFRVGFYEQYF
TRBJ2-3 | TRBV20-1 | CSARGPPVRGDTQYF
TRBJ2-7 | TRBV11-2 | CASSTDRGRGEQYF
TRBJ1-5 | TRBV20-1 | CSAIGASNQPQHF
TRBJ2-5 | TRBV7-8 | CASSLSGVFPPETQYF
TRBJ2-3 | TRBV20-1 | CSAIAGATDTQYF
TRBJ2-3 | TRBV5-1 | CASSLWWESTDTQYF
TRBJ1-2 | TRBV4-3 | CASSLDRPYGGYTF
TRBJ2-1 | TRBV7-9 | CASSLPPVNEQFF
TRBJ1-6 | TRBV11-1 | CASSPDRAGNSPLHF
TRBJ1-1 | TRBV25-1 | CASKGLTEAFF
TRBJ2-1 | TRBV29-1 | CSTGVGAGGNEQFF
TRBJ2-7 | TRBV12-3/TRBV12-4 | CASSSPDRGLPYEQYF
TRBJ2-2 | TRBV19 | CASTHGGSRGELFF
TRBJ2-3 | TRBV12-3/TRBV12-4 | CASSQIGRTSTDTQYF
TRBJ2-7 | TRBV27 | CASSLSGIPYEQYF
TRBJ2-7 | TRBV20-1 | CSASNRRGSSYEQYF
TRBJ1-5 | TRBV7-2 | CASSGDRDNQPQHF
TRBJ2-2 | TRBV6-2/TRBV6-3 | CASRPPTGELFF
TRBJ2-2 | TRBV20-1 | CSAPRGTVNTGELFF
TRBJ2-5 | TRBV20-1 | CSANNRDAKWETQYF
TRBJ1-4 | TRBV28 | CASTTPGEVNEKLFF
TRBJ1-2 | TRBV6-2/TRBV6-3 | CASSLPDRGNGYTF
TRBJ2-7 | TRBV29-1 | CSVVTSAYEQYF